This T cell receptor beta chain was sequenced for a study of OX40 agonist ivuxolimab in advanced cancers. Method: immunoSEQ multiplex PCR; TCRdb's copy keeps in-frame clones and lacks some. The table has tens of thousands of clones, 90% to 95% seen once. CDR1 and CDR2 (germline): SGHAT, FQNNGV. The CDR3 totals 13 residues. V was trimmed by 1 base and J by 4 bases, leaving 4 bases between them. This clone was detected only once. The clonotype originates from an adult with an advanced solid tumor such as melanoma, head and neck, liver or kidney cancer. The sample was CD4+ or CD8+ T cells sorted from blood, taken in a trial of the OX40 agonist ivuxolimab. V and J are TRBV11-2 and TRBJ1-4; D is unresolved. The DNA of the CDR3 is TGTGCCAGCAGCTTAGGGTATAATGAAAAACTGTTTTTT. It encodes CASSLGYNEKLFF.